The clone carrying this T cell receptor (beta chain) was seen a few times. Its antigen is not identified. The CDR3 sequence is 14 residues long. Germline CDR1 is MDHEN and CDR2 is SYDVKM. V lost 10 bases to trimming and J lost 6 bases; unmatched junction nucleotides: 14. The data were obtained in a study of cytomegalovirus exposure and HLA in healthy donors. At the level of the study: There were over 350 genotyped donors. Of these, roughly 82% fell in the genetic ancestry cluster associated with self-reported Caucasian donors.

Study-level results: In vitro confirmation showed three CMV-associated chains to be CMV antigen specific. A later analysis revealed that TCR association rates differed between HLA loci, peaking at DRB1 and bottoming out at HLA-C. Associated with HLA alleles at 0.05 false discovery rate in a later analysis were 16,951 TCR beta sequences.

In the PCR, 60 Vbeta and 13 Jbeta primers were used. TCRdb's table, derived via immunoSEQ multiplex PCR, lists solely in-frame clones and lacks some. Of about 130,000 clones in the sample, around 68% were seen once. Sequencing used PBMCs. The chain employs TRBV28 and TRBJ2-7; 8 bases agree with TRBD1. This TCR derives from a man between 35 and 55 years old in good health and CMV-seropositive. Here the CDR3 reads CATKVGTGLLEQYF. DNA for the CDR3: TGTGCCACCAAAGTCGGGACAGGCCTTCTCGAGCAGTACTTC.